The 7 T cell receptor beta chains below were found in one sample sequenced in a study of control samples from healthy donors and cancer patients. Repertoires were generated with immunoSEQ multiplex PCR, while TCRdb's copy carries only in-frame clones and drops some. This sample has about 130,000 clones, with about 90% found just once. The sample was blood. These receptors originate from a man aged 18 to 29 in good health.

The chain joins TRBV7-3 to TRBJ2-6; the match to TRBD2 covers 10 bases. Trimming at V came to 1 base and at J to 2 bases, leaving 20 bases not matched to a gene. The CDR3 consists of 23 residues. Germline assignment: CDR1 SGHTA and CDR2 FQGTGA. CDR3 sequence reads: CASSLRSGDLSGRRIAGANVLTF. The CDR3, as DNA: TGTGCCAGCAGCTTAAGAAGCGGGGATCTTAGCGGGAGGAGAATTGCTGGGGCCAACGTCCTGACTTTC.

The rearrangement uses TRBV9 and TRBJ2-1, with 9 bases matching TRBD2. Per the germline V gene, CDR1 is SGDLS and CDR2 is YYNGEE. The CDR3 covers 17 residues. J gave up 2 bases and V 2 bases, and 8 bases lay outside the gene matches. CDR3: CASSVHGSGGPYNEQFF. CDR3 sequence (DNA): TGTGCCAGCAGCGTTCACGGTAGCGGGGGCCCCTACAATGAGCAGTTCTTC.

The chain has TRBV7-9 and TRBJ2-2; D ambiguous. Trimming shortened V by 2 bases and J by 5 bases, and 9 bases separated the two germline ends. In germline, CDR1 is SEHNR, CDR2 FQNEAQ (reference sequence). The CDR3 spans 14 residues. CDR3 region: CASSLTGSTGELFF. Here the CDR3 DNA reads TGTGCCAGCAGCTTAACCGGGTCGACCGGGGAGCTGTTTTTT.

In DNA, the CDR3 is TGTGCCAGCAGCTTAAGTCCGGGGGCCTCCTACGAGCAGTACTTC. Translated: CASSLSPGASYEQYF. The chain joins TRBV7-3 to TRBJ2-7; tentatively, D is TRBD1 or TRBD2 (6 bases each). Germline CDR1 reads SGHTA; CDR2 reads FQGTGA. With 1 base removed from V and 0 bases from J, the gap between germline ends came to 10 bases. The CDR3 length is 15 residues.

The V call is TRBV14, the J call TRBJ2-3; D is unresolved. The ends were cut back, 0 bases at V and 8 bases at J, with 6 bases in the middle. This CDR3 contains 12 residues. CDR1 is SGHDN, CDR2 FVKESK, per germline. The CDR3 DNA reads as TGTGCCAGCAGCCAAGAGCCGAGTACGCAGTATTTT. It codes for CASSQEPSTQYF. Based on the CDR3 plus reference TRBV14 and TRBJ2-3, the full variable domain is EAGVTQFPSHSVIEKGQTVTLRCDPISGHDNLYWYRRVMGKEIKFLLHFVKESKQDESGMPNNRFLAERTGGTYSTLKVQPAELEDSGVYFCASSQEPSTQYFGPGTRLTVL.

The chain employs TRBV6-4 and TRBJ1-1, with a weak D call TRBD1 (6 bases). CDR1 is MRHNA, CDR2 SNTAGT, per germline. Trimming took off 6 bases at V and 0 bases at J, with 11 bases between the two ends. The CDR3 consists of 14 residues. The CDR3 DNA sequence: TGTGCCAGCAGCCTCGGGGGCATGAACACTGAAGCTTTCTTT. Encoded protein: CASSLGGMNTEAFF.

CDR3 sequence reads: CASSQGPGQKHNEQFF. CDR3 sequence (DNA): TGCGCCAGCAGCCAAGGGCCGGGACAGAAACACAATGAGCAGTTCTTC. The chain carries TRBV4-1 and TRBJ2-1, with 7 bases identical to TRBD1. CDR3 length: 16 residues. The germline V gene encodes CDR1 MGHRA and CDR2 YSYEKL. V was pared by 1 base and J by 5 bases, with 8 bases of the junction left unmatched.